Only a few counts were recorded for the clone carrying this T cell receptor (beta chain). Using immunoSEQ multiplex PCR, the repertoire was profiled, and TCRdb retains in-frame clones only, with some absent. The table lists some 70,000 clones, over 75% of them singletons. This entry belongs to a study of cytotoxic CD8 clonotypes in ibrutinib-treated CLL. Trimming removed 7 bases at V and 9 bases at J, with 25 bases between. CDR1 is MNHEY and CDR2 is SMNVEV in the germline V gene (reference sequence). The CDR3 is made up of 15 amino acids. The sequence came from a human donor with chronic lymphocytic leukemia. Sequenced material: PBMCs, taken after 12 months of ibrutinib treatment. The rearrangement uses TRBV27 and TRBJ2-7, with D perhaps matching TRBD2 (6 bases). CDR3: CASILGRDSSPGQYF. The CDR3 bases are TGTGCCAGCATCCTTGGGCGGGACTCCTCTCCCGGGCAGTACTTC.